This TCR beta chain was obtained from a study of T-cell memory formation after mild COVID-19. The CDR3 loop spans 16 amino acids. V dropped 1 base and J dropped 7; count of bases not matched to a gene: 11. CDR1 and CDR2 (germline): SGHAT, FQNNGV. TCRdb redid the calling of the 5' RACE reads with MiXCR, one entry per CDR3 protein. The table shows roughly 600,000 distinct CDR3 sequences, with 18% occurring only once. This clonotype was obtained from an adult woman who had mild COVID-19 (a few samples of this study predate the infection). Cell type and time point are not known. The chain is built from TRBV11-2 and TRBJ1-2, with 8 bases matching TRBD1. The sequenced sample consisted of PBMCs or a T cell subset sorted from them (not recorded which). The CDR3 is CASSLVGQAPTGGYTF. The CDR3 DNA reads TGTGCCAGCAGCTTAGTGGGACAGGCTCCTACGGGTGGCTACACCTTC. The full variable domain, its missing parts supplied by reference TRBV11-2 and TRBJ1-2, is EAGVAQSPRYKIIEKRQSVAFWCNPISGHATLYWYQQILGQGPKLLIQFQNNGVVDDSQLPKDRFSAERLKGVDSTLKIQPAKLEDSAVYLCASSLVGQAPTGGYTFGSGTRLTVV.